These 3 T cell receptor beta chains originate from one sample sequenced in a study of Ad26.COV2.S vaccination and SARS-CoV-2 variants. Treatment here: approximately 18 received Ad26.COV2.S at low or high dose, single or two shots; about five received placebo; per-sample allocation not given. At day 63 after the first vaccine or placebo injection, samples were drawn. The method was immunoSEQ multiplex PCR; TCRdb's version includes in-frame clones alone and lacks a portion of them. The sample carries hundreds of thousands of clones, about 88% recorded once. The sample consisted of peripheral blood, taken in a trial of Ad26.COV2.S vaccine versus placebo. The receptors here all came from a person aged 18-65 years who received the Ad26.COV2.S COVID-19 vaccine or a placebo.

Only one count was recorded for this clone. V usage is TRBV6-5 and J usage is TRBJ2-2; 9 nucleotides line up with TRBD2. Trimming removed 2 bases from V and 10 bases from J; junction bases left unmatched: 8. The CDR3 runs 15 residues. From germline, CDR1 is MNHEY and CDR2 SVGAGI. CDR3 sequence reads: CASSYRAGGSEELFF. The CDR3 region has the DNA TGTGCCAGCAGTTACAGGGCGGGGGGGAGCGAGGAGCTGTTTTTT.

The chain couples TRBV15 to TRBJ2-7; TRBD1 might be the D (6 bases). Germline CDR1 reads LNHNV; CDR2 reads YYDKDF (reference sequence). V was cut by 6 bases and J by 0 bases, with 12 bases left in between. The CDR3 covers 14 residues. This CDR3 is CATRSRDTSYEQYF. The CDR3, as DNA: TGTGCCACCAGAAGTCGGGACACCTCCTACGAGCAGTACTTC.

The V call is TRBV27, the J call TRBJ1-6, with D hard to call. Germline V CDR1 and CDR2: MNHEY, SMNVEV (reference sequence). This CDR3 has 13 amino acids. Deletions cut 8 bases from V and 4 bases from J, with 9 bases between. The CDR3 sequence: CASALLYNSPLHF. The DNA of the CDR3 is TGTGCCAGCGCCCTACTTTATAATTCACCCCTCCACTTT.